This record looks at one T cell receptor beta chain sequence and its context. The antigen is undetermined. This sample's treatment: around 19 received Ad26.COV2.S at low or high dose, single or two shots; five or six received placebo; per-sample allocation not given. Day 63 after the first injection of vaccine or placebo was the sampling time. The donor's status was that of an adult aged 18-55 years in Boston. Wuhan-strain SARS-CoV-2 spike was expressed by the Ad26 vector that made up the vaccine. Profiling relied on immunoSEQ multiplex PCR, and the TCRdb table lists in-frame clones only, not all of them. The sample carries approximately 360,000 clones, 83% recorded once. This sample stems from a study of Ad26.COV2.S vaccination and SARS-CoV-2 variants. On the study more broadly: Ad26.COV2.S shots went into the muscle once or twice, 56 days apart. Study-wide findings and caveats: Among vaccine recipients, spike-specific TCR breadth exceeded that of placebo recipients.

Trimming took 3 bases from V and 2 from J, leaving 3 bases between them. Germline-derived CDR1 and CDR2 are SGHRS and YFSETQ. This CDR3 comprises 12 residues. This sequence was found in a person between 18 and 60 years old who received the Ad26.COV2.S COVID-19 vaccine or a placebo. Sequences were derived from peripheral blood, sampled in a trial of Ad26.COV2.S vaccine versus placebo. This sequence joins TRBV5-1 and TRBJ2-1; D not certain. The CDR3 sequence is CASSWTYNEQFF. The CDR3 DNA reads as TGCGCCAGCAGCTGGACCTACAATGAGCAGTTCTTC.